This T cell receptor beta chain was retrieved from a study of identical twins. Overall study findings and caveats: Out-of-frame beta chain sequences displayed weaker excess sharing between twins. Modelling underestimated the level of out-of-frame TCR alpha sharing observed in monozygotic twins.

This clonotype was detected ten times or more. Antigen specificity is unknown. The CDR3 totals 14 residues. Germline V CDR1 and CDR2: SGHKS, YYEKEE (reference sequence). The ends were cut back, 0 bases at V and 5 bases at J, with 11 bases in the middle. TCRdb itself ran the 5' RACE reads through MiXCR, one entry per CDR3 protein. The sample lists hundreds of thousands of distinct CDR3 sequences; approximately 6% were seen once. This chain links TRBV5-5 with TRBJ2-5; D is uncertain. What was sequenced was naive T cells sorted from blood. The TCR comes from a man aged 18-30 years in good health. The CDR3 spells CASSLDNLRETQYF. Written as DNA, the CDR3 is TGTGCCAGCAGCTTGGATAACCTGCGTGAGACCCAGTACTTC.